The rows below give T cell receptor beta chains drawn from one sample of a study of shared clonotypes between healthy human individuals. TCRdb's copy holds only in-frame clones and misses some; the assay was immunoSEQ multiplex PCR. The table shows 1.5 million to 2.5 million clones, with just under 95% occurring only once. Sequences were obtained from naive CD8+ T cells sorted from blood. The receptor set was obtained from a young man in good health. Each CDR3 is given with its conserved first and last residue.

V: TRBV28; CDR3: CASSLGGDGNTIYF
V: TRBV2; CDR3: CASSAPDGHSNQPQHF
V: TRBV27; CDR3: CASTGGIGEYEQYF
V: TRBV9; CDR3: CASSVALSTDTQYF
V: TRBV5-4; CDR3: CASSFAGGSTDTQYF
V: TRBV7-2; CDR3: CASSSLQGDYGYTF
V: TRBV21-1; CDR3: CASSKTAAQHF
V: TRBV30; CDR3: CAWSVEGGSEQYF
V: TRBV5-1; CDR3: CASSSENLYEQYF
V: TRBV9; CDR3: CASSPPGLETQYF
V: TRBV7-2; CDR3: CASSYLAVLNNEQFF
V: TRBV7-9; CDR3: CASSPTGTGGEQYF
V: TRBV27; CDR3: CASSPHAGASYNEQFF
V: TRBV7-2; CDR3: CASNKPGGRYHEQYF
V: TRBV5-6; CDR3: CASEGVGYGYTF
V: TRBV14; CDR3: CASRAGGGNSPLHF
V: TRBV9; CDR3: CASSVGGDAGELFF
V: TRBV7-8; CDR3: CASSYDSTGELFF
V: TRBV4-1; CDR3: CASSQDGPTSEYTDTQYF
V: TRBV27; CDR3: CASSLLGDLGQPQHF
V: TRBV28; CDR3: CASRTLQGGSTDTQYF
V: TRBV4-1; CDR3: CASSQWTQDNEQFF
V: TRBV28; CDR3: CASSLLGTSTDTQYF
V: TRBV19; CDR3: CASSMGIGELFF
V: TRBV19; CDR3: CASSIAQTGEAFF
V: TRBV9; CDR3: CASTDWNTGELFF
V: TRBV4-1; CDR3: CASSLSTDTQYF
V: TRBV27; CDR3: CASSVNRDSGNTIYF
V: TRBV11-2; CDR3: CASSSSGGAYNEQFF
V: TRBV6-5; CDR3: CASSYDGGPTGELFF
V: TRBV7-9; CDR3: CASSFDIVEQYF
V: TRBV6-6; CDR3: CASTPDSSYNSPLHF
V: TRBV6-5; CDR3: CASTEGGNGDTQYF
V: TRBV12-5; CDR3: CASGLIQDSRGGEQYF
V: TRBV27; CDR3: CASSFGGTGVYEQYF
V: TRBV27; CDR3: CASSHSFGEVAGELFF
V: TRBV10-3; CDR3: CAISEPDTMVNTEAFF
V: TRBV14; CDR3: CASDRTGGRNTEAFF
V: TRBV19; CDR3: CASSRTNYSSNQPQHF
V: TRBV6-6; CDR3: CASSYQYTGELFF
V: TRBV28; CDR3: CASSLSIGKLGQPQHF
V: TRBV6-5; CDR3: CASRHQGVNQPQHF
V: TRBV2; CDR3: CAIPRLAGNEQFF
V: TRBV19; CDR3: CASSFSPRQTDNEQFF
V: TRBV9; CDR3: CASSPSPGQPQHF
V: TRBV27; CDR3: CASSLAVTDTQYF
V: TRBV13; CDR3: CASSREGGQSRYEQYF
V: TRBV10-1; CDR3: CASSESRFTDTQYF
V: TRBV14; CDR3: CASSLEAGPFYEQYF
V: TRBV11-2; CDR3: CASSFEGVEQYF
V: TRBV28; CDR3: CASSLGESNQPQHF
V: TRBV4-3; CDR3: CASSYGQGGTGELFF